A selection of T cell receptor beta chains follows, all from one sample in a study of T cells after somatic rescue of genetic block. Profiling relied on immunoSEQ multiplex PCR, and the TCRdb table lists in-frame clones only, not all of them. The sample consists of approximately 10,000 clones, 74% of them appearing once. The sample comprised peripheral blood mononuclear cells (PBMCs). The origin of the receptors is a boy younger than 18. The CDR3 runs from the conserved cysteine through the conserved F or W. A D gene is named only where the DNA matches it firmly. Clone size appears in some rows only: once, few, many, or a class for an expanded clone.

d_call | clone_size | j_call | v_call | cdr3_nt | cdr3_aa
- | - | TRBJ2-7 | TRBV2 | TGTGCCAGCAGTATCCGGGACCGAATCTACGAGCAGTACTTC | CASSIRDRIYEQYF
- | few | TRBJ2-1 | TRBV29-1 | TGCAGCGTTGAATGGCGGAATGAGCAGTTCTTC | CSVEWRNEQFF
TRBD1 | - | TRBJ1-1 | TRBV7-4 | TGTGCCAGCAGCTTAATAGGAGGGGACAGGGGGCTGGTCACTGAAGCTTTCTTT | CASSLIGGDRGLVTEAFF
TRBD2 | - | TRBJ2-7 | TRBV6-6 | TGTGCCAGCAGTGCGGGACTAGCGGGAGTAGACTACGAGCAGTACTTC | CASSAGLAGVDYEQYF
- | - | TRBJ1-6 | TRBV18 | TGTGCCAGCTCACTCGCTGGCAGGGGAGGAAGGAATTCACCCCTCCACTTT | CASSLAGRGGRNSPLHF
TRBD2 | - | TRBJ2-7 | TRBV4-1 | TGCGCCAGCAGCCAGGAGGATCCTAGCGGGGTAATCATGTACTTC | CASSQEDPSGVIMYF
TRBD2 | - | TRBJ2-7 | TRBV28 | TGTGCCAGCAGTCCCTTAGGGGAGGGAAGGGGCTCCTACGAGCAGTACTTC | CASSPLGEGRGSYEQYF
- | - | TRBJ2-5 | TRBV4-1 | TGCGCCAGCAGCCAGCAGGGCAGGGGGACCCAGTACTTC | CASSQQGRGTQYF
TRBD1 | - | TRBJ2-2 | TRBV7-9 | TGTGCCAGCAGGGAGGCCCCGAGACAGGGGGAAGGCGGGGAGCTGTTTTTT | CASREAPRQGEGGELFF
TRBD1 | - | TRBJ2-1 | TRBV28 | TGTGCCAGCAGCCAAGGACAGGCAACTTACAATGAGCAGTTCTTC | CASSQGQATYNEQFF
TRBD1 | once | TRBJ2-7 | TRBV7-6 | TGTGCCAGCAGCCACAGGGGCTTCTACGAGCAGTACTTC | CASSHRGFYEQYF
- | - | TRBJ1-6 | TRBV6-1 | TGTGCCACCGTCCTCTATAATTCACCCCTCCACTTT | CATVLYNSPLHF
- | - | TRBJ2-3 | TRBV18 | TGTGCCAGCTCACCCCTCACGGGGGGCGCAGATACGCAGTATTTT | CASSPLTGGADTQYF
TRBD2 | - | TRBJ2-1 | TRBV27 | TGTGCCAGCAGTTTAGAAGCGGGGGGGCTGGGTGAGCAGTTCTTC | CASSLEAGGLGEQFF
- | - | TRBJ1-1 | TRBV18 | TGTGCCAGCTCACCTGACTGGATGGTGGCGAACACTGAAGCTTTCTTT | CASSPDWMVANTEAFF
- | - | TRBJ1-3 | TRBV5-4 | TGTGCCAGCAGCTTAGGAGTGAATGGAAACACCATATATTTT | CASSLGVNGNTIYF
TRBD2 | - | TRBJ2-1 | TRBV11-2 | TGTGCCAGCAGCCCGGGACTAGGTATACAGTTCTTC | CASSPGLGIQFF
- | few | TRBJ2-1 | TRBV5-1 | TGCGCCAGCAGCTTCCGGCTTCGCTCCTACAATGAGCAGTTCTTC | CASSFRLRSYNEQFF
- | - | TRBJ1-6 | TRBV27 | TGTGCCAGCAGTTTATTCAGGGAGAGTTCACCCCTCCACTTT | CASSLFRESSPLHF
TRBD2 | - | TRBJ2-1 | TRBV7-3 | TGTGCCAGCAGCGGATCTAGCGGGGGGGCCTACAATGAGCAGTTCTTC | CASSGSSGGAYNEQFF
- | few | TRBJ1-2 | TRBV7-9 | TGTGCCAGCAGCTTAGAGAGGGCGCGGATCCTCCAGGGCTACACCTTC | CASSLERARILQGYTF
TRBD1 | - | TRBJ1-2 | TRBV9 | TGTGCCAGCAGCGTAGCGGACAGGGTAGATGGCTACACCTTC | CASSVADRVDGYTF
- | - | TRBJ2-5 | TRBV7-7 | TGTGCCAGCAGCTCCCACCAGGAGACCCAGTACTTC | CASSSHQETQYF
TRBD1 | - | TRBJ2-7 | TRBV6-5 | TGTGCCATCAGGCCGGGACAGGGAGGCTACGAGCAGTACTTC | CAIRPGQGGYEQYF
- | - | TRBJ1-2 | TRBV7-9 | TGTGCCAGCAGCCCAAATTTACAGGAATCTAACTATGGCTACACCTTC | CASSPNLQESNYGYTF
- | - | TRBJ1-3 | TRBV6-6 | TGTGCCAGCAGATTAGACAGGCACTCTGGAAACACCATATATTTT | CASRLDRHSGNTIYF
- | - | TRBJ1-1 | TRBV5-8 | TGTGCCAGCACCACTACAGGCCCTCCGAACACTGAAGCTTTCTTT | CASTTTGPPNTEAFF
- | few | TRBJ1-1 | TRBV6-1 | TGTGCCAGCGTATCGACAGGTCACACTGAAGCTTTCTTT | CASVSTGHTEAFF
- | few | TRBJ2-7 | TRBV28 | TGTGCCAGCAGTTTTCAGGGCGAGCAGTACTTC | CASSFQGEQYF
TRBD2 | - | TRBJ2-1 | TRBV12-5 | TGTGCTAGTGGTTTGGTACAGGTAGCGGGGGGTAGCAATGAGCAGTTCTTC | CASGLVQVAGGSNEQFF
- | - | TRBJ2-3 | TRBV7-6 | TGTGCCAGCAGCTTCTCGAGTCGTACAGATACGCAGTATTTT | CASSFSSRTDTQYF
TRBD2 | - | TRBJ2-1 | TRBV11-2 | TGTGCCAGCAGCTTCCTAGCGGCACCAGGGAATGAGCAGTTCTTC | CASSFLAAPGNEQFF
TRBD1 | - | TRBJ2-3 | TRBV6-1 | TGTGCCAGCAGTACGGACAGGGCAGATACGCAGTATTTT | CASSTDRADTQYF
TRBD1 | - | TRBJ2-5 | TRBV5-1 | TGCGCCAGCAGCTTGGGCGGGACAGGGATTCAAGAGACCCAGTACTTC | CASSLGGTGIQETQYF
- | - | TRBJ1-3 | TRBV28 | TGTGCCAGCAGTTTAAGCGACGCCGGCTCTGGAAACACCATATATTTT | CASSLSDAGSGNTIYF
- | - | TRBJ2-7 | TRBV6-5 | TGTGCCAGCAGAGACGGATTTTACGAGCAGTACTTC | CASRDGFYEQYF
- | - | TRBJ1-5 | TRBV5-1 | TGCGCCAGCAGTACAGGATATAGCAATCAGCCCCAGCATTTT | CASSTGYSNQPQHF
- | few | TRBJ1-2 | TRBV5-1 | TGCGCCAGCAGCTTGGGACAGATCAATAACTATGGCTACACCTTC | CASSLGQINNYGYTF
- | - | TRBJ2-2 | TRBV5-6 | TGTGCCAGCAGCTTAAACTTTAACACCGGGGAGCTGTTTTTT | CASSLNFNTGELFF
TRBD1 | - | TRBJ1-2 | TRBV18 | TGTGCCAGCTCACCAGAACAGGGGGGCTTTGGCTACACCTTC | CASSPEQGGFGYTF
- | - | TRBJ1-1 | TRBV13 | TGTGCCAGCACCTCCCACGAGGGGGGGAGGAGATGGAACACTGAAGCTTTCTTT | CASTSHEGGRRWNTEAFF
- | - | TRBJ2-3 | TRBV11-2 | TGTGCCAGCAGCTCCAGGGGCGGGATAGACACAGATACGCAGTATTTT | CASSSRGGIDTDTQYF
- | - | TRBJ1-1 | TRBV28 | TGTGCCAGCAGTTTCCGGACCCTGAACACTGAAGCTTTCTTT | CASSFRTLNTEAFF
TRBD1 | - | TRBJ2-1 | TRBV6-6 | TGTGCCAGCAGTTACGGACAGGGACGCAATGAGCAGTTCTTC | CASSYGQGRNEQFF
- | medium-sized | TRBJ1-4 | TRBV30 | TGTGCCTGGAGTAACAGCGGTGGTGAAAAACTGTTTTTT | CAWSNSGGEKLFF
TRBD2 | - | TRBJ2-5 | TRBV11-3 | TGTGCCAGCAGCCCCCCACTAGCGGGAGGACCGTACCAAGAGACCCAGTACTTC | CASSPPLAGGPYQETQYF
TRBD1 | - | TRBJ1-2 | TRBV28 | TGTGCCAGCAGTTTAACCGGGACAGGGAACCGACATCATGGCTACACCTTC | CASSLTGTGNRHHGYTF
- | - | TRBJ1-2 | TRBV2 | TGTGCCAGCAGTGAATGGGGGTTAAACTATGGCTACACCTTC | CASSEWGLNYGYTF
- | - | TRBJ2-7 | TRBV11-3 | TGTGCCAGCAGCTTAGGTTACGGATACGAGCAGTACTTC | CASSLGYGYEQYF
TRBD2 | - | TRBJ2-3 | TRBV4-1 | TGCGCCAGCAGCCAAGCGCGGACTAGCGGGGGGGTGGATACGCAGTATTTT | CASSQARTSGGVDTQYF
TRBD1 | - | TRBJ1-2 | TRBV18 | TGTGCCAGCTCATCCGGGACAGGGAACTATGGCTACACCTTC | CASSSGTGNYGYTF
- | once | TRBJ1-2 | TRBV6-6 | TGTGCCAGCAGCCCCGGGACACACTATGGCTACACCTTC | CASSPGTHYGYTF